This T cell receptor (beta chain) was recovered during a study of shared clonotypes between healthy human individuals. Naive CD8 populations comprised CD45RO-negative cells positively selected for CCR7, excluding terminally differentiated effector memory CD45RA+ cells. Measured with immunoSEQ multiplex PCR; TCRdb has only the in-frame clones, and not every one. The profile shows 1.5 million to 2.5 million clones, around 96% of them singletons. Trimming removed 3 bases at V and 0 bases at J, with 5 bases between. CDR1 SGHDT and CDR2 YYEEEE come from the germline V gene. This CDR3 has 13 residues. The V and J genes are TRBV5-6 and TRBJ2-3; D remains unclear. Material for sequencing was naive CD8+ T cells sorted from blood. The TCR comes from a man aged 18 to 29 in good health. CDR3 region: CASSSPSTDTQYF. In DNA form, the CDR3 reads TGTGCCAGCAGCTCCCCTAGCACAGATACGCAGTATTTT.